What follows is one TCR beta chain and its context. Its matching antigen is unknown. This entry belongs to a study of T cell responses to AZD1222 COVID-19 vaccine. Notes on the study in general: Among AZD1222 vaccinees, only 5 to 7 were seropositive at baseline. Regions left unmutated in variants are reportedly the target of nearly half of spike-specific TCRs.

The germline V gene has CDR1 SQVTM and CDR2 ANQGSEA. Trimming took off 6 bases at V and 4 bases at J, with 18 bases between the two ends. The CDR3 loop spans 14 amino acids. Here immunoSEQ multiplex PCR was the method, and the copy in TCRdb shows in-frame clones only, minus some. The sample contains more than 95,000 clones, approximately 89% of which appear only once. Sequenced here: peripheral blood, sampled on day 0 of AZD1222 vaccination. This clonotype was sampled from an adult in good health. The gene calls are TRBV29-1 and TRBJ1-1; a possible D gene is TRBD1 (6 bases). This CDR3 reads CSVGDGRGRTEAFF. The CDR3 DNA follows: TGCAGCGTGGGTGACGGCAGGGGACGCACTGAAGCTTTCTTT.